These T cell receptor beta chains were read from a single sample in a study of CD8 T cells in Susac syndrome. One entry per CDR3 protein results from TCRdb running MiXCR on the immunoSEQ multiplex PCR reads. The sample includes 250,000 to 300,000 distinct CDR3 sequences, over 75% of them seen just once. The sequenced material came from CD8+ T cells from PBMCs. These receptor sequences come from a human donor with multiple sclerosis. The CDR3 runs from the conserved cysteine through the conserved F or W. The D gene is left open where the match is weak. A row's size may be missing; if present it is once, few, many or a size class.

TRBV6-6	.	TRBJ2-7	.	CASSFGGYLYEQYF	TGTGCCAGCAGTTTTGGGGGGTATCTCTACGAGCAGTACTTC
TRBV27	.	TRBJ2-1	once	CASSFQDYNEQFF	TGTGCCAGCAGTTTTCAGGATTACAATGAGCAGTTCTTC
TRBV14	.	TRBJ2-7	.	CASSQVTAGLADEQYF	TGTGCCAGCAGCCAAGTTACGGCGGGGCTAGCCGACGAGCAGTACTTC
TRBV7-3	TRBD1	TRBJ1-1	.	CASSSGTGGGTEAFF	TGTGCCAGCAGCTCGGGGACAGGGGGTGGTACTGAAGCTTTCTTT
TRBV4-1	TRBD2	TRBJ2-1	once	CASSRGLAGVDEQFF	TGCGCCAGCAGCCGTGGACTAGCGGGAGTTGATGAGCAGTTCTTC
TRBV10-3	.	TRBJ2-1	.	CAISEGLRLNEQFF	TGTGCCATCAGTGAAGGCCTCCGACTGAATGAGCAGTTCTTC
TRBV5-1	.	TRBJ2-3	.	CASSPSTVSTDTQYF	TGCGCCAGCAGCCCCTCGACGGTCAGCACAGATACGCAGTATTTT
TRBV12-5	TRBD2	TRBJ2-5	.	CASGRRELETQYF	TGTGCTAGTGGCCGGCGGGAGCTGGAGACCCAGTACTTC
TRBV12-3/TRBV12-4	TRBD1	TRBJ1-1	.	CASGDRGIGGTEAFF	TGTGCCAGCGGCGACAGGGGGATAGGAGGCACTGAAGCTTTCTTT
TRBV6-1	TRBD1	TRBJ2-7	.	CASRGPNMTGQRGSYEQYF	TGTGCCAGCCGGGGACCTAATATGACAGGGCAGAGGGGCTCCTACGAGCAGTACTTC
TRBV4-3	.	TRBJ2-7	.	CASSQGAGFYEQYF	TGCGCCAGCAGCCAAGGTGCAGGGTTCTACGAGCAGTACTTC